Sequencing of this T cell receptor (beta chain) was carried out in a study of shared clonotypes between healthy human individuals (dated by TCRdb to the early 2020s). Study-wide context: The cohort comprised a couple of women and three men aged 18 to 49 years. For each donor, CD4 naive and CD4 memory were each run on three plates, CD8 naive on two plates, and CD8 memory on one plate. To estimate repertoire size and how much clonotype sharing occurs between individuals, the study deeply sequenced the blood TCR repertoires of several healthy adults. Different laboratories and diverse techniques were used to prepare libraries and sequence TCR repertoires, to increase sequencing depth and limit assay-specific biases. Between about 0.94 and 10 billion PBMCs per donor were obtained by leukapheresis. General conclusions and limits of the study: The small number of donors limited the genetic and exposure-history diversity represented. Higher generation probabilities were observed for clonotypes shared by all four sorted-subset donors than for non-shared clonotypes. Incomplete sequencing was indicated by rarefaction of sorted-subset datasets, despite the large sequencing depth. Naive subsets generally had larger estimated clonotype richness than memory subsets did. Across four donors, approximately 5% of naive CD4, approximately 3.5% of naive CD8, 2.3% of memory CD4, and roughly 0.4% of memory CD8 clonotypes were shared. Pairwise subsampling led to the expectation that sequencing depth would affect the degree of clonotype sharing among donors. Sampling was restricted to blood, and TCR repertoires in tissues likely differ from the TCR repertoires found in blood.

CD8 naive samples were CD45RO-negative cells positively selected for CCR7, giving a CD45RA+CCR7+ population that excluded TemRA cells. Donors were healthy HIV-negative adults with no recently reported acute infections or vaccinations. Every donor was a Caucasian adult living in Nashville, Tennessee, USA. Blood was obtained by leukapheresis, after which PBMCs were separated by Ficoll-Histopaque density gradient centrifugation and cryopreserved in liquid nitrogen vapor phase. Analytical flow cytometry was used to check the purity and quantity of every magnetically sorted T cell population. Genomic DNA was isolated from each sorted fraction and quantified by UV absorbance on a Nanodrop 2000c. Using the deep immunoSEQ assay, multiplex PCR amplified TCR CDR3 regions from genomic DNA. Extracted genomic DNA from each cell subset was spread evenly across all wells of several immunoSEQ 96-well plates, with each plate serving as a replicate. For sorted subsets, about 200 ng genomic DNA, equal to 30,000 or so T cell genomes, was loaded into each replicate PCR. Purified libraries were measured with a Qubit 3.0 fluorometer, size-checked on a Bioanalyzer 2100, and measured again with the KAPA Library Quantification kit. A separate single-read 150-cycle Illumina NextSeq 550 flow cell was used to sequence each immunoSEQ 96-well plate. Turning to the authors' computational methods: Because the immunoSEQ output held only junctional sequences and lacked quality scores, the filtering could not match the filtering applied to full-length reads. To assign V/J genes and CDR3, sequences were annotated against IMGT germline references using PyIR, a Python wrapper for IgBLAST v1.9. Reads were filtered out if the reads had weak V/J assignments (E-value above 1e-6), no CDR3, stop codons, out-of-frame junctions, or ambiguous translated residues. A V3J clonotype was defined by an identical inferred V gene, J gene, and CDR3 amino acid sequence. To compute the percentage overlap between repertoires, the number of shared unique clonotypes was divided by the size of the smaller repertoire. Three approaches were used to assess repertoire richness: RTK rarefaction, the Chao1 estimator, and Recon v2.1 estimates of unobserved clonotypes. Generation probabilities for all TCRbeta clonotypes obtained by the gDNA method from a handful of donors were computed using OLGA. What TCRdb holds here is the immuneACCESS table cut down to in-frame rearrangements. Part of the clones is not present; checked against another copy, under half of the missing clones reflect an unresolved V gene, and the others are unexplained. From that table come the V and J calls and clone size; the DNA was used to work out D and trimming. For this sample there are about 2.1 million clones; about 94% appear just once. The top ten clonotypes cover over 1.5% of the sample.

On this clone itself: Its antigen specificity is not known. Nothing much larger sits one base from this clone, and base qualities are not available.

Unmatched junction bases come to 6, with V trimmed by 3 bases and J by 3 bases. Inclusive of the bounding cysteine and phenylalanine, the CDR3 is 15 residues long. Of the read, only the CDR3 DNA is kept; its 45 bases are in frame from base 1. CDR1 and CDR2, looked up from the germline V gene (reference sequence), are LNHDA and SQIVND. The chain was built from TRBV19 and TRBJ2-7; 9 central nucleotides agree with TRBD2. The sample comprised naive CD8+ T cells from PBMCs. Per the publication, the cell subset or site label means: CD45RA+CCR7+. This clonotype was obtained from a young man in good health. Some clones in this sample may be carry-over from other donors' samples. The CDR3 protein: CASSIGIAGVYEQYF. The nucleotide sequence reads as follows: TGTGCCAGTAGTATCGGGATAGCGGGGGTCTACGAGCAGTACTTC.